One sample yielded the 14 T cell receptor beta chains listed below, sequenced in a study of human thymus T cells. Method: immunoSEQ multiplex PCR; TCRdb's copy keeps in-frame clones and lacks some. The table includes about 50,000 clones, about 95% detected once. The sample comprised blood. These receptors all come from a girl under three years old with a congenital heart defect but otherwise immunologically healthy.

The rearrangement joins TRBV6-6 to TRBJ1-3; 8 bases align to TRBD1. Germline-derived CDR1 and CDR2 are MNHNY and SVGAGI (reference sequence). The CDR3 runs 15 residues. The V segment lost 6 bases and the J segment 3 bases; nucleotides outside the gene matches: 7. The chain's CDR3 is CASSKGQAFGNTIYF. The CDR3 coding sequence is TGTGCCAGCAGCAAGGGACAGGCTTTTGGAAACACCATATATTTT.

In regard to this clone: One end of the junction fails to match germline, which may point to a read error. The chain carries TRBV6-6 and TRBJ1-2; D is undetermined. Germline CDR1 reads MNHNY; CDR2 reads SVGAGI (reference sequence). The CDR3 covers 13 residues. CDR3 protein: CASSYLDGVRVAF. The CDR3 nucleotides read TGTGCCAGCAGTTACCTAGACGGGGTGAGAGTAGCCTTC.

The chain employs TRBV7-2 and TRBJ1-2; the D gene is possibly TRBD1 (5 bases). The CDR3 consists of 14 residues. Trimming removed 6 bases at V and 8 bases at J, with 19 bases between. The germline gives CDR1 SGHTA, CDR2 FQGNSA. This CDR3 reads CASRSRRGGQGYTF. The DNA of the CDR3 is TGTGCCAGCAGGTCACGGCGGGGGGGTCAAGGCTACACCTTC.

This clone was seen a few times. V is TRBV19 and J is TRBJ1-2; a possible D gene is TRBD1 (6 bases). Between the trimmed V and J ends, which lost 5 bases and 2 bases, there was a span of 12 bases. The germline V gene has CDR1 LNHDA and CDR2 SQIVND (reference sequence). The length of the CDR3 is 14 residues. The CDR3 reads CASSPSGVNYGYTF. CDR3 coding DNA: TGTGCCAGTAGTCCCTCAGGGGTAAACTATGGCTACACCTTC.

The chain couples TRBV6-1 to TRBJ2-3; D unresolved. The V end lost 3 bases, the J end lost 6 bases, and 4 bases lay between the germline ends. This CDR3 spans 11 amino acids. The germline V gene encodes CDR1 MNHNS and CDR2 SASEGT. CDR3 amino acids: CASSDFDTQYF. DNA for the CDR3: TGTGCCAGCAGTGACTTCGATACGCAGTATTTT.

V usage is TRBV19 and J usage is TRBJ1-5, with 8 bases fitting TRBD1. The V gene's germline CDR1 is LNHDA and CDR2 SQIVND (reference sequence). Germline trimming cut 7 bases from V and 7 bases from J; bases unmatched to any gene: 12. There are 15 residues in the CDR3. This CDR3 is CASTSGRGRGQPQHF. CDR3 coding DNA: TGTGCCAGTACTTCCGGCAGGGGGCGAGGCCAGCCCCAGCATTTT. The whole variable domain, remainder taken from reference TRBV19 and TRBJ1-5, is DGGITQSPKYLFRKEGQNVTLSCEQNLNHDAMYWYRQDPGQGLRLIYYSQIVNDFQKGDIAEGYSVSREKKESFPLTVTSAQKNPTAFYLCASTSGRGRGQPQHFGDGTRLSIL.

The gene calls are TRBV10-3 and TRBJ1-2; D might be TRBD1 (5 bases). Germline V gene data show CDR1 as ENHRY and CDR2 as SYGVKD. V was pared by 2 bases and J by 8 bases, with 18 bases between. The CDR3 totals 15 residues. The CDR3 region is CAISEDGAGRRGYTF. The CDR3, as DNA: TGTGCCATCAGTGAGGACGGGGCAGGTCGCCGGGGCTACACCTTC.

This chain links TRBV2 with TRBJ1-2; a weak D match, TRBD1 (5 bases). This CDR3 spans 12 amino acids. Trimming removed 3 bases from V and 4 bases from J, with 6 bases in between. CDR1 and CDR2 (germline): SNHLY, FYNNEI. The CDR3, as DNA: TGTGCCAGCAGTGAGACAGCCTATGGCTACACCTTC. Amino acids: CASSETAYGYTF. Variable domain in full (rest from reference TRBV2 and TRBJ1-2): EPEVTQTPSHQVTQMGQEVILRCVPISNHLYFYWYRQILGQKVEFLVSFYNNEISEKSEIFDDQFSVERPDGSNFTLKIRSTKLEDSAMYFCASSETAYGYTFGSGTRLTVV.

The chain carries TRBV10-3 and TRBJ2-1; D not certain. Trimming shortened V by 2 bases and J by 4 bases, and 6 bases separated the two germline ends. Germline V gives CDR1 ENHRY, CDR2 SYGVKD. This CDR3 spans 13 amino acids. CDR3 DNA sequence: TGTGCCATCAGTGAGGACGCGTACAATGAGCAGTTCTTC. Its translation is CAISEDAYNEQFF.

The V and J genes are TRBV30 and TRBJ2-7; D is possibly TRBD1 (6 bases). Trimming took off 7 bases at V and 5 bases at J, with 15 bases between the two ends. CDR1 and CDR2 (germline): GTSNPN, SVGIG (reference sequence). The CDR3 sequence is 12 residues long. The CDR3 here is CALSGALNEQYF. The DNA for the CDR3 is TGTGCCTTGTCAGGGGCCCTCAACGAGCAGTACTTC.

V is TRBV19 and J is TRBJ1-1; D gene ambiguous. The CDR3 is 10 amino acids. V was shortened by 2 bases and J by 6 bases, with 1 base between the two germline ends. Germline V gene lookup returns CDR1 LNHDA and CDR2 SQIVND (reference sequence). The CDR3 coding sequence is TGTGCCAGTAGTATACCTGAAGCTTTCTTT. This translates into CASSIPEAFF.

This clone was counted once. The rearrangement uses TRBV30 and TRBJ2-5, with a weak D call TRBD2 (6 bases). Trimming took off 3 bases at V and 2 bases at J, with 10 bases between the two ends. The length of the CDR3 is 13 residues. The germline CDR1 and CDR2 sequences are GTSNPN and SVGIG (reference sequence). CDR3 sequence: CAWSPGGQETQYF. CDR3 DNA sequence: TGTGCCTGGAGCCCCGGAGGGCAAGAGACCCAGTACTTC. Combining the CDR3 with reference TRBV30 and TRBJ2-5 gives the whole variable domain SQTIHQWPATLVQPVGSPLSLECTVEGTSNPNLYWYRQAAGRGLQLLFYSVGIGQISSEVPQNLSASRPQDRQFILSSKKLLLSDSGFYLCAWSPGGQETQYFGPGTRLLVL.

The chain recombines TRBV25-1 with TRBJ1-6; D unclear. Germline loops: CDR1 MGHDK, CDR2 SYGVNS. The V and J ends lost 6 bases and 9 bases respectively, with 18 bases between them. The CDR3 loop spans 15 amino acids. CDR3 sequence (DNA): TGTGCCAGCAGGAAATGGCAGGAGGACGGTTCACCCCTCCACTTT. This encodes CASRKWQEDGSPLHF. The whole variable domain, remainder taken from reference TRBV25-1 and TRBJ1-6, is EADIYQTPRYLVIGTGKKITLECSQTMGHDKMYWYQQDPGMELHLIHYSYGVNSTEKGDLSSESTVSRIRTEHFPLTLESARPSHTSQYLCASRKWQEDGSPLHFGNGTRLTVT.

This clone was observed once. The chain has TRBV18 and TRBJ1-2; 7 nucleotides line up with TRBD1. The CDR3 contains 13 residues. J was trimmed by 4 bases and V by 6 bases; bases with no gene match: 5. CDR1 is KGHSH, CDR2 LQKENI, per germline. The CDR3 sequence is CASSPTGSYGYTF. CDR3 nucleotide sequence: TGTGCCAGCTCGCCGACAGGGAGCTATGGCTACACCTTC.